This T cell receptor beta chain was observed in a study of T cell responses to AZD1222 COVID-19 vaccine. Overall study results and limits: No repertoire was sampled before or during the peak T cell response, only after it. The span of vaccine-associated CD4 TCRs extended across spike, with dominance at 160-218 and 743-854. Receipt of two AZD1222 doses was followed by a rise in Spike-specific TCR breadth and depth.

The repertoire was sequenced with immunoSEQ multiplex PCR; TCRdb's copy has only in-frame clones and lacks some. The top ten hold 4% to 5.5% of the sample, which has around 150,000 clones, around nine tenths seen once. The ends were cut back, 4 bases at V and 3 bases at J, with 15 bases in the middle. CDR1 and CDR2 (germline): SGHTA, FQGTGA. The CDR3 length is 16 residues. In the case of this clone: Its antigen is unidentified.

The sequencing here drew on peripheral blood, taken 28 days after the second AZD1222 dose. V and J are TRBV7-3 and TRBJ2-2, with D tentatively TRBD2 (5 bases). The clonotype was recovered from an adult who received the AZD1222 COVID-19 vaccine. CDR3 nucleotide sequence: TGTGCCAGCAGCTCCGTCGCGGGCGCGGACACCGGGGAGCTGTTTTTT. The encoded protein is CASSSVAGADTGELFF.